This note documents a single T cell receptor (beta chain) sequence. Within the sample, other DNA sequences also encode this same CDR3. The source of the sample is a study of control samples from healthy donors and cancer patients. Assay: immunoSEQ multiplex PCR; the TCRdb copy retains only in-frame clones and omits some. This table has some 200,000 clones, just under 95% appearing once. Unmatched junction bases numbered 3, after V lost 2 bases and J lost 0 bases. Germline assignment: CDR1 SGDLS and CDR2 YYNGEE. The CDR3 length is 15 residues. The sample was blood. V and J are TRBV9 and TRBJ1-2; 8 bases map to TRBD1. The receptor's source is a young man in good health. In DNA, the CDR3 is TGTGCCAGCAGCGTCGGACAGGGTGCTAACTATGGCTACACCTTC. Translated, it gives CASSVGQGANYGYTF.